This TCR beta chain comes out of a study of vaccination effects on CD4 cells after COVID-19. Study at large: Wells each received around 2 million PBMC, cultured with around 9.6 IU/ml IL-2 and about 10 ug/ml peptides.

There are 12 residues in the CDR3. Germline-derived CDR1 and CDR2 are GTSNPN and SVGIG (reference sequence). V lost 1 base and J lost 10, with 11 bases in between. The culture ran for approximately 10 days, and then CD4+ T cells were isolated. Participants completed two doses of the BNT162b2 or mRNA-1273 vaccine. Researchers swapped half the medium for IL-2 medium on both days 3 and 7. Here immunoSEQ multiplex PCR was the method, and the copy in TCRdb shows in-frame clones only, minus some. Of 35,000 to 55,000 clones listed, around 70% are singletons. In the case of this clone: Its antigen is still unknown.

The starting material was CD4+ T cells from PBMCs cultured without peptide, obtained after COVID-19 vaccination. This TCR derives from a human donor who received a COVID-19 vaccine. This chain connects TRBV30 to TRBJ2-1; D uncertain. For the CDR3, the DNA is TGTGCCTGGAGTGCAGCCAACGGCGAGCAGTTCTTC. It translates to CAWSAANGEQFF.